One sample yielded the 23 T cell receptor beta chains listed below, sequenced in a study of post-analysis software for immune sequencing data. General study results and limits: Elevated frequency relative to controls characterized four or five TRBV segments in patients, TRBV5-6, TRBV5-1 and TRBV20-1 among them.

The antigens for these receptors are not known. cDNA libraries of TCR beta carried unique molecular identifiers. TCRdb redid the calling of the PCR reads with MiXCR, one entry per CDR3 protein. Of roughly 620,000 distinct CDR3 sequences listed, roughly two fifths are singletons. The sample comprised blood. The receptors were sampled from a girl aged 10 to 17 with multiple sclerosis.

The CDR3 bases are TGCGCCAGCAGCTTCAGGACAGGGGACGACGAGCAGTACTTC. Protein product: CASSFRTGDDEQYF. This sequence joins TRBV5-1 and TRBJ2-7; 9 nucleotides line up with TRBD1. CDR3 size: 14 residues. The germline CDR1 and CDR2 sequences are SGHRS and YFSETQ. V was pared by 2 bases and J by 5 bases, with 5 bases of the junction left unmatched.

The rearrangement joins TRBV3-1 to TRBJ2-5; D possibly corresponds to TRBD1 (5 bases). The J call is uncertain, as TRBJ2-7 better fits the DNA end. CDR1 is LGHDT, CDR2 YNNKEL, per germline (reference sequence). The CDR3 loop spans 15 amino acids. Written as DNA, the CDR3 is TGTGCCAGCAGCCAAGGATCTCACAGGACCTACGAGCAGTACTTC. Its protein is CASSQGSHRTYEQYF.

This clonotype came up many times. The chain recombines TRBV29-1 with TRBJ2-1; D uncertain. CDR3 length: 12 amino acids. V lost 3 bases, J lost 4 bases, and 7 bases lay in between. Germline V gene sequence: CDR1 SQVTM, CDR2 ANQGSEA. The CDR3 nucleotides are TGCAGCGTTGATATGGAGTACAATGAGCAGTTCTTC. As protein: CSVDMEYNEQFF.

This chain uses TRBV6-5 with TRBJ1-2; 7 nucleotides line up with TRBD1. J lost 5 bases, V lost 7 bases, and 4 bases had no gene match. Per the germline V gene, CDR1 is MNHEY and CDR2 is SVGAGI. The CDR3 consists of 12 residues. CDR3 residues: CASKDRIYGYTF. As DNA, the CDR3 is TGTGCCAGCAAGGACAGGATTTATGGCTACACCTTC.

V usage is TRBV7-8 and J usage is TRBJ2-7; D unresolved. V was pared by 5 bases and J by 0 bases, with 20 bases between. This CDR3 region has 17 residues. Germline V gene sequence: CDR1 SGHVS, CDR2 FQNEAQ. The CDR3 region has the DNA TGTGCCAGCAGCCAGCGAGAGGTATACTCGAGCTCCTACGAGCAGTACTTC. Its translation: CASSQREVYSSSYEQYF.

CDR3 loop: CASRPGQGGFIDYGYTF. The DNA for the CDR3 is TGTGCCAGCAGGCCGGGACAGGGAGGTTTCATAGACTATGGCTACACCTTC. The V gene is TRBV12-3 or TRBV12-4, the J gene TRBJ1-2, with 9 bases lining up with TRBD1. The CDR3 loop spans 17 amino acids. With 6 bases clipped from V and 3 bases from J, the junction kept 14 bases outside the gene matches.

For this clonotype: The junction departs from the called germline gene at one end, perhaps through a read error. V usage is TRBV12-3 or TRBV12-4 and J usage is TRBJ2-1; D might be TRBD1 (6 bases). The CDR3 is 11 amino acids. The CDR3 region has the DNA TGTGCCAGCAGTTCCAGGGGTGAGCGGTTCTTC. This encodes CASSSRGERFF.

The rearrangement joins TRBV4-1 to TRBJ2-5, with 10 bases that match TRBD2. CDR3 size: 15 residues. With 4 bases clipped from V and 2 bases from J, the junction kept 4 bases outside the gene matches. CDR1 is MGHRA and CDR2 is YSYEKL in the germline V gene. The CDR3 DNA sequence: TGCGCCAGCAGCCTAGCGGGGGGCCAGCAAGAGACCCAGTACTTC. This sequence encodes CASSLAGGQQETQYF.

The gene calls are TRBV3-1 and TRBJ1-1; D may be TRBD1 (6 bases). Germline-derived CDR1 and CDR2 are LGHDT and YNNKEL (reference sequence). This CDR3 region has 16 residues. The V end was cut by 7 bases, the J end by 1 base, with 19 bases between. The CDR3, as DNA: TGTGCCAGCATAAAGACAGGTAATTCAAAGAACACTGAAGCTTTCTTT. Translating gives CASIKTGNSKNTEAFF.

The V gene is TRBV28, the J gene TRBJ2-6; 8 bases line up with TRBD1. CDR1 MDHEN and CDR2 SYDVKM come from the germline V gene. This CDR3 spans 18 amino acids. Trimming at V came to 6 bases and at J to 2 bases, leaving 12 bases not matched to a gene. This CDR3 is CASSPRGQGRTGANVLTF. In DNA form, the CDR3 reads TGTGCCAGCAGCCCCCGCGGACAGGGTAGAACTGGGGCCAACGTCCTGACTTTC.

This clonotype turned up a few times. V is TRBV5-1 and J is TRBJ2-1, with 7 nucleotides matching TRBD1. V lost 4 bases and J lost 2; bases outside the gene matches: 6. CDR1 and CDR2 from the germline V gene are SGHRS and YFSETQ. The length of the CDR3 is 15 residues. The CDR3 region is CASSIGRGPYNEQFF. Here the CDR3 DNA reads TGCGCCAGCAGCATCGGAAGGGGGCCCTACAATGAGCAGTTCTTC.

The V gene is TRBV7-9, the J gene TRBJ2-2, with TRBD2 as a possible D gene (5 bases). This CDR3 spans 15 amino acids. The V and J ends lost 5 bases and 5 bases respectively, with 15 bases between them. Germline values: CDR1 SEHNR, CDR2 FQNEAQ (reference sequence). This CDR3 is CASSNEYLATGELFF. The CDR3 bases are TGTGCCAGCAGCAACGAGTATTTAGCGACCGGGGAGCTGTTTTTT.

This clonotype was seen a handful of times. This chain uses TRBV6-5 with TRBJ1-2; D might be TRBD1 (6 bases). This CDR3 contains 13 residues. With 2 bases removed from V and 6 bases from J, the gap between germline ends came to 10 bases. The germline gives CDR1 MNHEY, CDR2 SVGAGI. The chain's CDR3 is CASSYTGPNGYTF. CDR3 nucleotide sequence: TGTGCCAGCAGTTACACAGGGCCAAATGGCTACACCTTC.

The rearrangement links TRBV10-3 to TRBJ2-3; TRBD1 matches 9 bases. Germline V CDR1 and CDR2: ENHRY, SYGVKD. This CDR3 is built from 15 residues. After removal of 7 bases from V and 5 bases from J, the junction contained 10 bases not matched to a gene. CDR3 DNA: TGTGCCATCATGGGAAACGGACAGGGGAAAGATACGCAGTATTTT. It is translated as CAIMGNGQGKDTQYF.

In nucleotides, the CDR3 is TGCGCCAGCAGCCAGTTCGGGACAGGTCAGCACGAGCAGTACTTC. Amino acids: CASSQFGTGQHEQYF. The genes are TRBV4-1 and TRBJ2-7; 8 bases line up with TRBD1. Germline assignment: CDR1 MGHRA and CDR2 YSYEKL. CDR3 length equals 15 residues. V lost 3 bases to trimming and J lost 5 bases; unmatched junction nucleotides: 9.

This chain uses TRBV20-1 with TRBJ2-3; 15 bases line up with TRBD2. Germline assignment: CDR1 DFQATT and CDR2 SNEGSKA (reference sequence). The CDR3 extends over 17 amino acids. V dropped 1 base and J dropped 3; count of bases not matched to a gene: 5. The CDR3 bases are TGCAGTGCTAGAGCGGCTGGGACTAGCGGGGGGACAGATACGCAGTATTTT. This sequence encodes CSARAAGTSGGTDTQYF.

The sample holds a few counts of this clonotype. V gene TRBV7-2 combines with J gene TRBJ2-7, with TRBD1 identical over 9 bases. Matching the DNA end better, TRBJ2-5 makes the J call doubtful. The germline gives CDR1 SGHTA, CDR2 FQGNSA. The CDR3 consists of 16 residues. The CDR3 here is CASSLRSKDRGQTQYF. The CDR3 nucleotides are TGTGCCAGCAGCTTAAGATCGAAGGACAGGGGACAGACCCAGTACTTC.

The chain carries TRBV30 and TRBJ2-7; D is tentatively TRBD1 or TRBD2 (6 bases each). Germline CDR1 GTSNPN, CDR2 SVGIG (reference sequence). V lost 2 bases and J lost 12, with 17 bases in between. The CDR3 length is 12 residues. The CDR3 sequence: CAWSPSGDSLYF. CDR3 bases: TGTGCCTGGAGTCCATCAGGGGACTCACTGTACTTC. Full variable domain (rest looked up from reference TRBV30 and TRBJ2-7): SQTIHQWPATLVQPVGSPLSLECTVEGTSNPNLYWYRQAAGRGLQLLFYSVGIGQISSEVPQNLSASRPQDRQFILSSKKLLLSDSGFYLCAWSPSGDSLYFGPGTRLTVT.

V is TRBV12-3 or TRBV12-4 and J is TRBJ1-2; 7 nucleotides agree with TRBD1. J gave up 6 bases and V 7 bases, and 8 bases lay outside the gene matches. CDR3 length: 13 residues. DNA of the CDR3: TGTGCCAGCACCGAGGGGGCAAGCAATGGCTACACCTTC. Its translation is CASTEGASNGYTF.

This clonotype was seen more than once but under ten times. The J gene is TRBJ2-3, the V gene TRBV5-5; 7 bases agree with TRBD2. V was pared by 1 base and J by 2 bases, with 4 bases of the junction left unmatched. CDR1 and CDR2 from the germline V gene are SGHKS and YYEKEE (reference sequence). This CDR3 comprises 15 residues. The CDR3 region has the DNA TGTGCCAGCAGCTTGTCGGGGGGTGACACAGATACGCAGTATTTT. Protein sequence: CASSLSGGDTDTQYF.

Worth noting for this clonotype: One end of the junction varies from germline; a read error may be responsible. V and J are TRBV4-1 and TRBJ2-1; D gene ambiguous. This CDR3 contains 15 residues. Germline CDR1 is MGHRA and CDR2 is YSYEKL. CDR3 DNA sequence: TGCGCCAGCAGCCTCCGGGCCTCCTCCTTCAATGAGCAGTTCTTC. Its translation is CASSLRASSFNEQFF.

This chain uses TRBV7-8 with TRBJ2-5, with D possibly being TRBD1 or TRBD2 (5 bases each). This CDR3 contains 14 residues. Germline lookup yields CDR1 SGHVS and CDR2 FQNEAQ. Deletions cut 1 base from V and 5 bases from J, with 11 bases between. The CDR3 region is CASSLETWGETQYF. In DNA, the CDR3 is TGTGCCAGCAGCTTAGAGACCTGGGGGGAGACCCAGTACTTC.

This clonotype turned up a few times. The rearrangement joins TRBV10-3 to TRBJ2-1; TRBD2 agrees at 7 bases. The CDR3 has 15 residues. V dropped 8 bases and J dropped 6; count of bases not matched to a gene: 13. From germline, CDR1 is ENHRY and CDR2 SYGVKD. DNA of the CDR3: TGTGCCATCGGGACCGGGACTACGGATCTCAATGAGCAGTTCTTC. Encoded protein: CAIGTGTTDLNEQFF.